This passage covers 13 T cell receptor beta chains from one sample sequenced in a study of cytomegalovirus exposure and HLA in healthy donors listed by TCRdb under 2017. The method behind the library was the immunoSEQ multiplex PCR assay. TCRdb limited this immuneACCESS table to in-frame rearrangements with V and J called. A share of clones is missing; checked studies link under half to unresolved V genes, and the rest is unexplained. This sample holds tens of thousands of clones; about 94% were observed only once. The top ten constitute over 1.2% of the sample. The sequencing sample was made of PBMCs. The receptor set was obtained from a young man in good health and CMV-seropositive.

The chain has TRBV11-3 and TRBJ2-3, with a tentative D call TRBD2 (5 bases). The germline V gene has CDR1 SGHNT and CDR2 YENEEA. V lost 1 base, J lost 3 bases, and 8 bases lay in between. The CDR3 extends over 14 amino acids. The CDR3 region is CASSLGGRTDTQYF. The CDR3 bases are TGTGCCAGCAGCTTAGGAGGGCGTACAGATACGCAGTATTTT.

V usage is TRBV28 and J usage is TRBJ2-3; D may be TRBD2 (6 bases). The germline V gene has CDR1 MDHEN and CDR2 SYDVKM. The CDR3 loop spans 16 amino acids. V was shortened by 5 bases and J by 0 bases, with 15 bases between the two germline ends. The CDR3 coding sequence is TGTGCCAGCAGTCGCGGGACGGGCTCTAGCACAGATACGCAGTATTTT. It translates to CASSRGTGSSTDTQYF. Drawing the rest from reference TRBV28 and TRBJ2-3, the complete variable domain is DVKVTQSSRYLVKRTGEKVFLECVQDMDHENMFWYRQDPGLGLRLIYFSYDVKMKEKGDIPEGYSVSREKKERFSLILESASTNQTSMYLCASSRGTGSSTDTQYFGPGTRLTVL.

The chain is built from TRBV27 and TRBJ1-5; 9 bases match TRBD1. The CDR3 has 15 amino acids. CDR1 is MNHEY, CDR2 SMNVEV, per germline (reference sequence). With V trimmed by 5 bases and J by 5 bases, 7 bases remained unmatched. The CDR3 nucleotides read TGTGCCAGCAGTCCCCCCGGGACAGGGTATCAGCCCCAGCATTTT. It translates to CASSPPGTGYQPQHF.

A few counts support this clone. The V call is TRBV2, the J call TRBJ2-3, with a tentative D call TRBD2 (5 bases). Trimming cost V 3 bases and J 0 bases, with 10 bases left between them. Germline CDR1 is SNHLY and CDR2 is FYNNEI. The CDR3 has 15 amino acids. This CDR3 reads CASSERVRSTDTQYF. The CDR3 bases are TGTGCCAGCAGTGAGAGGGTCCGAAGCACAGATACGCAGTATTTT.

This clone was observed once. The chain uses TRBV28 and TRBJ1-2, with 8 bases that match TRBD1. V trimming: 7 bases; J trimming: 4 bases; junction bases outside the gene matches: 11. Per germline, CDR1 MDHEN and CDR2 SYDVKM. The CDR3 extends over 15 amino acids. The CDR3 DNA sequence: TGTGCCAGCACTAACCACAGGGGGGCCGTCTATGGCTACACCTTC. As protein: CASTNHRGAVYGYTF.

V is TRBV10-3 and J is TRBJ2-7; no firm D call. CDR1 and CDR2 from the germline V gene are ENHRY and SYGVKD. The CDR3 has 14 amino acids. V lost 0 bases and J 2 bases, leaving 8 bases between the germline ends. CDR3 DNA sequence: TGTGCCATCAGTGAGTCGGGCTCCGCCTACGAGCAGTACTTC. It encodes CAISESGSAYEQYF.

The CDR3 loop reads CAIRRTSGSYEQYF. The CDR3 DNA follows: TGTGCCATCCGGAGGACTAGCGGTTCCTACGAGCAGTACTTC. This chain uses TRBV10-3 with TRBJ2-7; the match to TRBD2 covers 10 bases. The germline V gene has CDR1 ENHRY and CDR2 SYGVKD. The CDR3 spans 14 residues. V was pared by 8 bases and J by 1 base, with 5 bases of the junction left unmatched.

The chain couples TRBV7-2 to TRBJ2-5; TRBD2 agrees at 7 bases. The CDR3 is 12 residues long. V lost 3 bases to trimming and J lost 12 bases; unmatched junction nucleotides: 7. Germline V gene data show CDR1 as SGHTA and CDR2 as FQGNSA. The DNA for the CDR3 is TGTGCCAGCAGCTTCGGGAGGTCGCTCAAGTACTTC. This codes for CASSFGRSLKYF.

The chain couples TRBV5-1 to TRBJ1-1; 9 bases agree with TRBD1. V lost 4 bases and J lost 1; bases outside the gene matches: 8. There are 16 residues in the CDR3. The germline V gene encodes CDR1 SGHRS and CDR2 YFSETQ. CDR3 DNA sequence: TGCGCCAGCAGCACAAACCCGGGACAGGGGAACACTGAAGCTTTCTTT. Amino acids: CASSTNPGQGNTEAFF.

This clone was seen just once. The genes are TRBV27 and TRBJ2-1; 11 positions agree with TRBD1. The CDR3 runs to 14 residues. The V gene's germline CDR1 is MNHEY and CDR2 SMNVEV (reference sequence). With 6 bases clipped from V and 4 bases from J, the junction kept 2 bases outside the gene matches. Here the CDR3 DNA reads TGTGCCAGCAGCCGGGACAGGGGGTACAATGAGCAGTTCTTC. Residues: CASSRDRGYNEQFF.

The CDR3 coding sequence is TGTGCCAGCAGTCTAACGGGAAGACACAATGAGCAGTTCTTC. Translation gives CASSLTGRHNEQFF. This rearrangement joins TRBV6-5 to TRBJ2-1, with D tentatively TRBD2 (5 bases). V lost 5 bases and J lost 5, with 13 bases in between. The CDR3 spans 14 residues. The germline gives CDR1 MNHEY, CDR2 SVGAGI.

The J gene is TRBJ1-2, the V gene TRBV4-1; a possible D gene is TRBD1 (6 bases). CDR1 is MGHRA and CDR2 is YSYEKL in the germline V gene. This CDR3 has 18 residues. V dropped 0 bases and J dropped 4 bases, with 21 bases sitting between them. The CDR3 coding sequence is TGCGCCAGCAGCCAAGACCCCGCCCTGGGAGGGGGACGCTATGGCTACACCTTC. Translating gives CASSQDPALGGGRYGYTF.

The chain carries TRBV18 and TRBJ1-1; D might be TRBD1 (5 bases). The CDR3 has 12 amino acids. CDR1 and CDR2 (germline): KGHSH, LQKENI. Trimming cost V 6 bases and J 3 bases, with 8 bases left between them. The CDR3 spells CASSGRDTEAFF. The CDR3 DNA reads as TGTGCCAGCTCCGGCAGGGACACTGAAGCTTTCTTT.